The entry below gives a single TCR beta chain sequence along with its context. Its matching antigen is unknown. This sample was taken from a study of cytomegalovirus exposure and HLA in healthy donors. Study-wide results and caveats: Per published accounts, TCR beta sequences correctly predicted the HLA-A and HLA-B alleles of most subjects. Some V segments, TRBV6-2 and TRBV6-3 among them, were indistinguishable and were therefore excluded.

This CDR3 is built from 13 residues. Germline-derived CDR1 and CDR2 are MDHEN and SYDVKM. Trimming took off 4 bases at V and 7 bases at J, with 13 bases between the two ends. Primers for the PCR totalled 60 Vbeta and 13 Jbeta. Libraries were prepared by immunoSEQ multiplex PCR; TCRdb keeps only in-frame clonotypes and omits some of them. The sample has over 100,000 clones, over 75% seen once; the top ten hold 5% to 6%. This rearrangement joins TRBV28 to TRBJ1-2; D call uncertain. The receptor was derived from a man aged 25-45 years in good health and CMV-seronegative. The sequenced sample was PBMCs. CDR3 DNA: TGTGCCAGCAGTTACGGGGTGGCGCGTGGCTACACCTTC. Translation gives CASSYGVARGYTF.